These T cell receptor beta chains were read from a single sample in a study of T cells in Graves' hyperthyroidism and ophthalmopathy. TCRdb reanalysed the multiplex PCR reads using MiXCR and keeps one entry per CDR3 protein. The sample shows 700,000 or so distinct CDR3 sequences, roughly 14% of them seen only once. The material sequenced was blood. All receptors come from a woman between 45 and 60 years old with Graves' ophthalmopathy. CDR3s include the opening cysteine and the closing phenylalanine or tryptophan. A D gene is named only where the DNA matches it firmly. Some rows mark clone size as missing; the rest say once, few, many or name a class of expanded clone.

size	V	J	D	DNA	CDR3
many	TRBV5-1	TRBJ2-7	NA	TGCGCCAGCAGCCATGGAGGCACCTACGAGCAGTACTTC	CASSHGGTYEQYF
NA	TRBV19	TRBJ2-3	NA	TGTGCCAGTAGTCTTGGACTGGGGGAAGATACGCAGTATTTT	CASSLGLGEDTQYF
NA	TRBV15	TRBJ2-5	TRBD2	TGTGCCACCAGCAGAGCGGGAGGGAAGGAGACCCAGTACTTC	CATSRAGGKETQYF
few	TRBV29-1	TRBJ2-1	NA	TGCAGCGTTGATCGGGGGTTCTCCTACAATGAGCAGTTCTTC	CSVDRGFSYNEQFF
few	TRBV20-1	TRBJ2-7	NA	TGCAGTGCTACTACAGGCAGGGCCCACGAGCAGTACTTC	CSATTGRAHEQYF
NA	TRBV24-1	TRBJ1-1	TRBD1	TGTGCCACCAGTGATCGGACAGGGGGCGAGAAAGCTTTCTTT	CATSDRTGGEKAFF
many	TRBV2	TRBJ2-7	TRBD2	TGTGCCAGCAGCGAAAGACTAGCGGGGTCCTACGAGCAGTACTTC	CASSERLAGSYEQYF
NA	TRBV5-1	TRBJ2-7	NA	TGCGCCAGCAGCCCGGGGACCGCAATATCCTACGAGCAGTACTTC	CASSPGTAISYEQYF
NA	TRBV27	TRBJ2-3	TRBD2	TGTGCCAGCAGTTCCTTCTTTAGCCCTACTAGCGGGGACATCAAGGATACGCAGTATTTT	CASSSFFSPTSGDIKDTQYF
many	TRBV6-2/TRBV6-3	TRBJ1-2	NA	TGTGCCAGCAGTTACTCCCGGAAAACAGGTTATGGCTACACCTTC	CASSYSRKTGYGYTF
many	TRBV3-1	TRBJ2-1	NA	TGTGCCAGCAGCCAGGGTCCCAGCTCCTACAATGAGCAGTTCTTC	CASSQGPSSYNEQFF
few	TRBV24-1	TRBJ2-5	TRBD1	TGTGCCACCAGTGACCACAGGGGGCAGGGGGAGACCCAGTACTTC	CATSDHRGQGETQYF
many	TRBV13	TRBJ2-1	TRBD2	TGTGCCAGCAGCCCGGGGACTAGCGGGATCCTCTACAATGAGCAGTTCTTC	CASSPGTSGILYNEQFF
NA	TRBV27	TRBJ1-5	NA	TGTGCCAGCCGGTCAGGGTTAAGCAATCAGCCCCAGCATTTT	CASRSGLSNQPQHF
many	TRBV6-5	TRBJ2-7	TRBD1	TGTGCCAGCAGTTACTCGACGGCAGGGACAGCCTTCGAGCAGTACTTC	CASSYSTAGTAFEQYF
many	TRBV6-1	TRBJ2-3	TRBD1	TGTGCCAGCAGGCAGGGGGCCGGTACGCAGTATTTT	CASRQGAGTQYF
NA	TRBV28	TRBJ2-7	TRBD2	TGTGCCAGCAGTTTTGCACTAGCGGGAGCCGTGTACTACGAGCAGTACTTC	CASSFALAGAVYYEQYF
NA	TRBV10-2	TRBJ2-7	TRBD1	TGCGCCAGCAATGGACAGGACACCTACGAGCAGTACTTC	CASNGQDTYEQYF
NA	TRBV7-8	TRBJ2-5	TRBD2	TGTGCCAGCCGAAGGACTAGCGGGGGTCGAGAGACCCAGTACTTC	CASRRTSGGRETQYF
many	TRBV28	TRBJ2-2	TRBD2	TGTGCCAGCAGACGATCAAGCGGGAGGGGCACCGGGGAGCTGTTTTTT	CASRRSSGRGTGELFF
many	TRBV6-1	TRBJ1-1	NA	TGTGCCAGCAGTGACGTATATGAAGCTTTCTTT	CASSDVYEAFF
many	TRBV7-9	TRBJ2-7	TRBD2	TGTGCCAGCAGTTCACCTCGGACTAGCGGGAGAGCCCGCTACGAGCAGTACTTC	CASSSPRTSGRARYEQYF
many	TRBV12-3/TRBV12-4	TRBJ2-1	TRBD2	TGTGCCAGCAGTTTGAGACTAGCCAATGAGCAGTTCTTC	CASSLRLANEQFF
few	TRBV9	TRBJ2-7	NA	TGTGCCAGCAGTTCTAACACTCAGGGGGGGGCCTACGAGCAGTACTTC	CASSSNTQGGAYEQYF
NA	TRBV29-1	TRBJ1-2	TRBD1	TGCAGCGTGGCGCGACCTCAGGGGGGCTATGGCTACACCTTC	CSVARPQGGYGYTF
many	TRBV20-1	TRBJ2-1	TRBD2	TGCAGTGCAAGGACTAGCGGGAGAGCTTACAATGAGCAGTTCTTC	CSARTSGRAYNEQFF
NA	TRBV29-1	TRBJ2-7	TRBD2	TGCAGCGTGAATAGCGGGAGAACCTACGAGCAGTACTTC	CSVNSGRTYEQYF
NA	TRBV5-8	TRBJ2-2	NA	TGTGCCAGCAGCTCCCACTCCCAGGGTAGAATCACCGGGGAGCTGTTTTTT	CASSSHSQGRITGELFF
NA	TRBV20-1	TRBJ2-3	NA	TGCAGTGCTAGAGAGGACACAGCCACAGATACGCAGTATTTT	CSAREDTATDTQYF
many	TRBV28	TRBJ2-7	NA	TGTGCCAGCAGTTTAAGCGCGAATTCGAACTACGAGCAGTACTTC	CASSLSANSNYEQYF
many	TRBV18	TRBJ1-5	TRBD1	TGTGCCAGCTCACTAGGAGCAGGGGGCGTGCAGCCCCAGCATTTT	CASSLGAGGVQPQHF
many	TRBV7-3	TRBJ2-1	NA	TGTGCCAGCAGCTTAATGGCAGGGTCCCGCAATGAGCAGTTCTTC	CASSLMAGSRNEQFF
many	TRBV11-1	TRBJ2-2	TRBD1	TGTGCCAGCAGCCGACAGGGTGGCGGGGAGCTGTTTTTT	CASSRQGGGELFF
few	TRBV9	TRBJ1-1	NA	TGTGCCAGCAGCGTTCCCGACGGGGAGAACACTGAAGCTTTCTTT	CASSVPDGENTEAFF
many	TRBV12-3/TRBV12-4	TRBJ2-5	TRBD2	TGTGCCAGCAGTCCAAGGACTAGGCAAGAGACCCAGTACTTC	CASSPRTRQETQYF
many	TRBV11-3	TRBJ2-2	TRBD1	TGTGCCAGCAGCTTAGTTGCAGGGGGTGCAGCGAACACCGGGGAGCTGTTTTTT	CASSLVAGGAANTGELFF
many	TRBV6-6	TRBJ2-5	NA	TGTGCCAGCAGTTACTCCCCCCAAGAGACCCAGTACTTC	CASSYSPQETQYF